This TCR beta chain is from a study of PD-1 blockade in mismatch repair-deficient tumors (dated by TCRdb to 2016 to 2017). As for the study more broadly: Between September 2013 and late 2016, the trial enrolled roughly 86 consecutive patients with approximately 12 types of mismatch repair-deficient cancer, all of whom had received prior treatment and were progressing. Tumor-associated T cell clones in the peripheral blood of patients responding to PD-1 blockade were tracked using deep sequencing of TCR CDR3 regions.

For each enrolled patient, mismatch repair deficiency was established using either polymerase chain reaction or immunohistochemistry. Three patients who responded to pembrolizumab therapy underwent TCR sequencing. The phase II trial prospectively tested pembrolizumab PD-1 blockade in advanced mismatch repair-deficient cancers regardless of tissue of origin. Peripheral blood T cell samples were collected serially, before PD-1 blockade began and at several time points afterward. Blood sampling times were reported as weeks after the first pembrolizumab dose. The trim is 4 bases for V and 3 bases for J, with a gap of 13 bases between the germline ends. CDR1 and CDR2 are drawn from the germline V gene: SGHAT, FQNNGV. The CDR3 has 14 amino acids, counting the end cysteine and phenylalanine. Here the CDR3 DNA is all that survives: 42 bases in frame from base 1. The method behind the library was the immunoSEQ multiplex PCR assay. This immuneACCESS table, as held by TCRdb, lists in-frame sequences with V and J called but not all clones. Of the missing ones, under half trace to an unresolved V gene in checked studies; the others have no known cause. The sample yields 60,000 to 65,000 clones; approximately 90% were counted once. In total, the top ten clones hold approximately 15% of the sample.

On this clone itself: It has no known antigen specificity. No base-level quality is on record; no much larger clone is a single base apart.

The paper as a whole reports these results and caveats: Tumor-resident clones, often undetectable in blood before treatment, expanded rapidly after pembrolizumab and then contracted, generally before radiologic responses.

The V gene is TRBV11-2 and the J gene is TRBJ2-7, and TRBD2 may be the D gene, going by 5 matching bases. The source of this sequence is an adult with mismatch repair-deficient cancer. This sample comprised peripheral blood, obtained 52 weeks after starting pembrolizumab. For the CDR3, the sequence is CASSSPGLLYEQYF. In nucleotide form, the sequence is TGTGCCAGCAGCTCTCCAGGACTTCTCTACGAGCAGTACTTC.